These 31 T cell receptor beta chains were all obtained from the same sample, sequenced in a study of T cells in Graves' hyperthyroidism and ophthalmopathy. It was RNA transcripts that yielded the amplified TCR beta CDR3 regions. An initial round of RT-PCR targeting the TCR CDR3 relied on the HTBI primer set. Via MiXCR, TCRdb re-called the multiplex PCR reads, giving one row per CDR3 protein. The repertoire consists of about 350,000 distinct CDR3 sequences, with about 15% occurring once and the leading ten covering around 20%. Sequencing was performed on blood. Receptor source: a woman between 55 and 75 years old with Graves' ophthalmopathy.

The chain has TRBV12-3 or TRBV12-4 and TRBJ2-1; 14 nucleotides line up with TRBD2. The CDR3 contains 16 residues. Germline trimming cut 4 bases from V and 5 bases from J; bases unmatched to any gene: 4. The CDR3 loop is CASSSRLAGGNNEQFF. The CDR3 bases are TGTGCCAGCAGTTCACGACTAGCGGGAGGGAACAATGAGCAGTTCTTC.

The chain joins TRBV20-1 to TRBJ2-7; 7 nucleotides line up with TRBD2. Germline lookup yields CDR1 DFQATT and CDR2 SNEGSKA (reference sequence). With 1 base clipped from V and 4 bases from J, the junction kept 10 bases outside the gene matches. The CDR3 is 15 amino acids. CDR3 in DNA: TGCAGTGCTAGAGGGGGAGGCGGGAGAGGGTACGAGCAGTACTTC. This codes for CSARGGGGRGYEQYF.

This clonotype was detected many times. The chain couples TRBV2 to TRBJ2-2, with 7 bases fitting TRBD2. The CDR3 loop spans 14 amino acids. Germline CDR1 SNHLY, CDR2 FYNNEI. V shed 5 bases, J shed 5 bases, and the junction held 5 bases outside the gene matches. CDR3 nucleotide sequence: TGTGCCAGCAGTCCCCGGGGGGAGACCGGGGAGCTGTTTTTT. Amino acid sequence: CASSPRGETGELFF.

There are many counts of this clonotype. The chain uses TRBV5-1 and TRBJ2-7; the D is unclear. CDR1 and CDR2 (germline): SGHRS, YFSETQ. The CDR3 is made up of 14 amino acids. V lost 5 bases to trimming and J lost 0 bases, with 12 bases between them. The CDR3 DNA follows: TGCGCCAGCAGTTTGACTCCGACCTCCTACGAGCAGTACTTC. It specifies CASSLTPTSYEQYF.

The genes are TRBV29-1 and TRBJ2-7, with D uncertain. The CDR3 sequence is 13 residues long. Germline lookup yields CDR1 SQVTM and CDR2 ANQGSEA. Trimming left V 4 bases short and J 2 bases short, with 12 bases between. In DNA, the CDR3 is TGCAGCGTTGGGAGTTCGGTTACCTACGAGCAGTACTTC. This translates into CSVGSSVTYEQYF.

This clonotype was recorded at least ten times. J is TRBJ2-7 and V is TRBV30; D gene uncertain. The germline CDR1 and CDR2 sequences are GTSNPN and SVGIG (reference sequence). V lost 1 base, J lost 3 bases, and 4 bases lay in between. The CDR3 runs to 11 residues. CDR3 nucleotides: TGTGCCTGGAGTGCCTTCTACGAGCAGTACTTC. Its protein is CAWSAFYEQYF.

CDR3 DNA: TGCAGTGCTGGACTAGCAGCTAACACAGATACGCAGTATTTT. Residues: CSAGLAANTDTQYF. This rearrangement joins TRBV20-1 to TRBJ2-3; 8 bases are shared with TRBD2. The V segment lost 5 bases and the J segment 2 bases; nucleotides outside the gene matches: 6. The germline CDR1 and CDR2 sequences are DFQATT and SNEGSKA (reference sequence). The CDR3 loop spans 14 amino acids.

This clonotype was found many times. The V and J genes are TRBV28 and TRBJ2-4; D is possibly TRBD2 (5 bases). CDR3 size: 16 residues. Germline V gives CDR1 MDHEN, CDR2 SYDVKM. With 3 bases removed from V and 0 bases from J, the gap between germline ends came to 12 bases. In DNA form, the CDR3 reads TGTGCCAGCAGTTTGGGAGTTAGCATAGCCAAAAACATTCAGTACTTC. This codes for CASSLGVSIAKNIQYF. Full variable domain (missing parts from reference TRBV28 and TRBJ2-4): DVKVTQSSRYLVKRTGEKVFLECVQDMDHENMFWYRQDPGLGLRLIYFSYDVKMKEKGDIPEGYSVSREKKERFSLILESASTNQTSMYLCASSLGVSIAKNIQYFGAGTRLSVL.

Many counts were recorded for this clonotype. The rearrangement uses TRBV24-1 and TRBJ2-3, with D perhaps matching TRBD1 (5 bases). Germline-derived CDR1 and CDR2 are KGHDR and SFDVKD. Trimming left V 4 bases short and J 0 bases short, with 16 bases between. This CDR3 spans 17 amino acids. CDR3 sequence (DNA): TGTGCCACCAGTGACCACCGACAGCCTACTAGCACAGATACGCAGTATTTT. Its translation: CATSDHRQPTSTDTQYF.

This clonotype was counted between two and nine times. The V call is TRBV20-1, the J call TRBJ2-2, with 8 bases that match TRBD2. The length of the CDR3 is 14 residues. Per the germline V gene, CDR1 is DFQATT and CDR2 is SNEGSKA (reference sequence). V shed 4 bases, J shed 6 bases, and the junction held 7 bases outside the gene matches. Here the CDR3 DNA reads TGCAGTGCTACCCCCCCGGGGGGGTCCGGGGAGCTGTTTTTT. This codes for CSATPPGGSGELFF.

This clonotype was picked up many times. The genes are TRBV11-2 and TRBJ1-2; 9 bases align to TRBD1. Germline V gene sequence: CDR1 SGHAT, CDR2 FQNNGV. V lost 5 bases, J lost 8 bases, and 18 bases stayed unmatched. The CDR3 length is 17 residues. The CDR3 loop is CASSERRTGGAVGGYTF. For the CDR3, the DNA is TGTGCCAGCAGCGAAAGACGTACAGGGGGCGCGGTTGGAGGCTACACCTTC. The complete variable domain, with remaining parts taken from reference TRBV11-2 and TRBJ1-2, reads EAGVAQSPRYKIIEKRQSVAFWCNPISGHATLYWYQQILGQGPKLLIQFQNNGVVDDSQLPKDRFSAERLKGVDSTLKIQPAKLEDSAVYLCASSERRTGGAVGGYTFGSGTRLTVV.

This clonotype has more than one count but fewer than ten. The chain employs TRBV6-1 and TRBJ2-3, with 8 bases matching TRBD2. Germline V gives CDR1 MNHNS, CDR2 SASEGT. CDR3 length: 14 amino acids. Losses at the gene ends were 5 bases for V and 1 base for J; bases not matched to a gene: 2. CDR3: CASSSREGTDTQYF. The CDR3 region has the DNA TGTGCCAGCAGTTCGCGGGAGGGCACAGATACGCAGTATTTT.

The sample holds one count of this clonotype. The rearrangement joins TRBV10-2 to TRBJ2-3, with D perhaps matching TRBD2 (6 bases). The CDR3 has 17 residues. Trimming took 3 bases from V and 5 from J, leaving 21 bases between them. The germline CDR1 and CDR2 sequences are WSHSY and SAAADI. Here the CDR3 DNA reads TGCGCCAGCAGTGAAGGATTGTCCGGGAGATGGAAAGATACGCAGTATTTT. Translating it yields CASSEGLSGRWKDTQYF.

The sample holds many counts of this clonotype. The rearrangement uses TRBV7-2 and TRBJ2-2, with 9 bases fitting TRBD1. The ends lost 5 bases at V and 6 bases at J; junction bases unmatched: 4. Per germline, CDR1 SGHTA and CDR2 FQGNSA. The CDR3 loop spans 14 amino acids. CDR3 nucleotide sequence: TGTGCCAGCAGCCCCAGGACAGGGGCCGGGGAGCTGTTTTTT. This encodes CASSPRTGAGELFF.

The V gene is TRBV29-1, the J gene TRBJ2-7, with D possibly being TRBD1 or TRBD2 (6 bases each). Trimming removed 7 bases from V and 6 bases from J, with 25 bases in between. This CDR3 has 15 amino acids. Germline V gene data show CDR1 as SQVTM and CDR2 as ANQGSEA. The CDR3 loop is CSAGAGRDMIGEQYF. CDR3 in DNA: TGCAGCGCGGGGGCCGGGCGGGATATGATCGGCGAGCAGTACTTC.

Notes on this clonotype: Possible read error: a much larger clone is one base away. The CDR3 end shows no conserved phenylalanine or tryptophan, and so a read error is likely. This chain joins TRBV2 and TRBJ1-2, with D perhaps TRBD1 (6 bases). Looked up from germline, CDR1 is SNHLY and CDR2 is FYNNEI. With 1 base removed from V and 4 bases from J, the gap between germline ends came to 10 bases. This CDR3 contains 14 residues. CDR3 bases: TGTGCCAGCAGTGAAGAGAGCAGGGGCTATGGCTACACCCTC. It specifies CASSEESRGYGYTL.

There are many counts of this clonotype. The chain uses TRBV18 and TRBJ2-5; D ambiguous. Germline CDR1 reads KGHSH; CDR2 reads LQKENI. V lost 4 bases and J lost 0, with 6 bases in between. The CDR3 has 13 amino acids. The CDR3 nucleotides read TGTGCCAGCTCACTCCGAAACCAAGAGACCCAGTACTTC. Translating gives CASSLRNQETQYF. Full variable domain (outside the CDR3, taken from reference TRBV18 and TRBJ2-5): NAGVMQNPRHLVRRRGQEARLRCSPMKGHSHVYWYRQLPEEGLKFMVYLQKENIIDESGMPKERFSAEFPKEGPSILRIQQVVRGDSAAYFCASSLRNQETQYFGPGTRLLVL.

The chain links TRBV19 to TRBJ2-2, with 8 bases aligning to TRBD1. The ends lost 2 bases at V and 6 bases at J; junction bases unmatched: 5. Germline V gene data show CDR1 as LNHDA and CDR2 as SQIVND (reference sequence). The CDR3 consists of 15 residues. This chain's CDR3 is CASSIQGAVSGELFF. The DNA of the CDR3 is TGTGCCAGTAGTATACAGGGGGCAGTATCCGGGGAGCTGTTTTTT.

This clonotype was observed at least ten times. The V call is TRBV20-1, the J call TRBJ2-7; TRBD2 might be the D (6 bases). Looked up from germline, CDR1 is DFQATT and CDR2 is SNEGSKA (reference sequence). This CDR3 is built from 14 residues. V gave up 1 base and J gave up 5 bases, with 15 bases separating them. CDR3 in amino acids: CSARATSRGNEQYF. The CDR3 DNA follows: TGCAGTGCTAGAGCCACTAGCAGAGGCAACGAGCAGTACTTC.

There are many counts of this clonotype. The chain employs TRBV12-3 or TRBV12-4 and TRBJ2-5; 7 positions match TRBD2. CDR3 size: 16 residues. V trimming: 7 bases; J trimming: 1 base; junction bases outside the gene matches: 12. CDR3 in amino acids: CASTEAVGRAQETQYF. DNA of the CDR3: TGTGCCAGCACCGAAGCAGTAGGGAGGGCCCAAGAGACCCAGTACTTC.

This clonotype was detected only a few times. The rearrangement links TRBV30 to TRBJ1-1; TRBD1 might be the D (5 bases). The CDR3 covers 12 residues. V lost 0 bases and J 11 bases, leaving 13 bases between the germline ends. Germline CDR1 GTSNPN, CDR2 SVGIG (reference sequence). The CDR3 region has the DNA TGTGCCTGGAGTGTATTGGGGCTCGGGGCTTTCTTT. Translated, it gives CAWSVLGLGAFF.

Note on this clonotype: Germline and junction disagree at one end, which may indicate a read error. The chain is built from TRBV20-1 and TRBJ1-1, with D unresolved. Germline V gene lookup returns CDR1 DFQATT and CDR2 SNEGSKA (reference sequence). This CDR3 is 16 amino acids long. The CDR3 sequence: CSTRDRWQPMNTEAFF. DNA for the CDR3: TGCAGTACTAGAGATCGGTGGCAGCCTATGAACACTGAAGCTTTCTTT.

This clonotype was observed many times. The chain combines TRBV28 with TRBJ1-2, with unresolved D. In germline, CDR1 is MDHEN, CDR2 SYDVKM. The CDR3 consists of 16 residues. V was shortened by 5 bases and J by 1 base, with 17 bases between the two germline ends. The CDR3 reads CASSPARRTDNYGYTF. The CDR3 DNA sequence: TGTGCCAGCAGTCCCGCCCGCAGGACGGATAACTATGGCTACACCTTC.

This clonotype was counted between two and nine times. V and J are TRBV12-3 or TRBV12-4 and TRBJ1-5, with D hard to call. The germline V and J ends were trimmed by 7 bases and 4 bases, with 11 bases remaining between them. The CDR3 length is 13 residues. Here the CDR3 DNA reads TGTGCCAGCACCCGAGGGCCAAATCAGCCCCAGCATTTT. Protein sequence: CASTRGPNQPQHF.

Only a few counts were recorded for this clonotype. The chain joins TRBV19 to TRBJ2-1; D is uncertain. The V end lost 4 bases, the J end lost 4 bases, and 5 bases lay between the germline ends. CDR1 LNHDA and CDR2 SQIVND come from the germline V gene (reference sequence). The CDR3 has 12 amino acids. DNA of the CDR3: TGTGCCAGTAGTAAAGGATACAATGAGCAGTTCTTC. Amino acid sequence: CASSKGYNEQFF.

This clonotype was counted between two and nine times. The V and J genes are TRBV10-3 and TRBJ2-7; D perhaps matches TRBD2 (5 bases). The CDR3 loop spans 13 amino acids. Trimming pared 10 bases from V and 7 bases from J, leaving 20 bases between. The germline CDR1 and CDR2 sequences are ENHRY and SYGVKD. This CDR3 reads CATSPDSGGEQYF. The CDR3 nucleotides read TGTGCCACCTCCCCGGACTCAGGCGGAGAGCAGTACTTC.

In this sample, this clonotype turned up a few times. This chain connects TRBV27 to TRBJ2-1; TRBD2 matches at 8 bases. There are 16 residues in the CDR3. Germline CDR1 is MNHEY and CDR2 is SMNVEV (reference sequence). Unmatched junction bases numbered 8, after V lost 3 bases and J lost 4 bases. In nucleotides, the CDR3 is TGTGCCAGCAGTTTCCATACTAGCGGAGTATACAATGAGCAGTTCTTC. As protein: CASSFHTSGVYNEQFF.

This clonotype showed up many times. A much larger clone is a single base away; this may be a read error. The V call is TRBV7-9, the J call TRBJ2-1; D is unresolved. V was clipped by 5 bases and J by 5 bases, with 4 bases between them. Germline assignment: CDR1 SEHNR and CDR2 FQNEAQ (reference sequence). The CDR3 length is 11 residues. This chain's CDR3 is CASSRNNEQFF. CDR3 bases: TGTGCCAGCAGCCGAAACAATGAGCAGTTCTTC.

J is TRBJ2-5 and V is TRBV20-1, with D possibly being TRBD2 (7 bases). The V gene lost 3 bases and the J gene lost 4 bases, with 15 bases spanning the gap. The germline V gene encodes CDR1 DFQATT and CDR2 SNEGSKA (reference sequence). The length of the CDR3 is 14 residues. This chain's CDR3 is CSARGGAGGETQYF. The CDR3 bases are TGCAGTGCTAGGGGGGGGGCGGGTGGAGAGACCCAGTACTTC.

This chain joins TRBV27 and TRBJ2-3, with unresolved D. CDR3 length: 13 residues. CDR1 and CDR2 (germline): MNHEY, SMNVEV (reference sequence). The V end lost 7 bases, the J end lost 0 bases, and 8 bases lay between the germline ends. The CDR3: CASTPGSTDTQYF. The CDR3 DNA is TGTGCCAGCACCCCGGGTAGCACAGATACGCAGTATTTT.

This clonotype was seen many times. This chain links TRBV28 with TRBJ2-1; a weak D match, TRBD2 (5 bases). Germline V CDR1 and CDR2: MDHEN, SYDVKM. V was pared by 8 bases and J by 8 bases, with 19 bases between. This CDR3 has 14 residues. The CDR3 reads CASGWSGQVHEQFF. The CDR3 coding sequence is TGTGCCAGCGGATGGAGCGGCCAAGTCCATGAGCAGTTCTTC.